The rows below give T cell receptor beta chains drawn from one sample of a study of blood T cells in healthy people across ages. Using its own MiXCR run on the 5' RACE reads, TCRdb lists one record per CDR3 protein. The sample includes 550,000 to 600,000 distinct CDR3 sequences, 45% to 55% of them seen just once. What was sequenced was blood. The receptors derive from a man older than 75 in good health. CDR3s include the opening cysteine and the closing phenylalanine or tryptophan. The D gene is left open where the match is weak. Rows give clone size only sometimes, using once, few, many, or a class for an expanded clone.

CDR3aa: CASGIWGPTRQQYF
CDR3nt: TGTGCTAGTGGTATTTGGGGACCAACTCGACAGCAGTACTTC
abundance: -
d_gene: -
j_gene: TRBJ2-7
v_gene: TRBV12-5

CDR3aa: CASSEQGTSNQPQHF
CDR3nt: TGTGCCAGCAGCGAACAGGGGACCAGCAATCAGCCCCAGCATTTT
abundance: -
d_gene: TRBD1
j_gene: TRBJ1-5
v_gene: TRBV5-6

CDR3aa: CASSPRSPRTGGHEQYF
CDR3nt: TGTGCCAGCAGCCCAAGATCCCCTCGGACAGGGGGCCACGAGCAGTACTTC
abundance: once
d_gene: TRBD1
j_gene: TRBJ2-7
v_gene: TRBV11-2

CDR3aa: CSTSDGNTEAFF
CDR3nt: TGCAGCACAAGCGACGGGAACACTGAAGCTTTCTTT
abundance: once
d_gene: -
j_gene: TRBJ1-1
v_gene: TRBV29-1

CDR3aa: CASSTDALGEQYF
CDR3nt: TGTGCCAGCAGTACGGACGCGCTGGGGGAGCAGTACTTC
abundance: -
d_gene: -
j_gene: TRBJ2-7
v_gene: TRBV12-3/TRBV12-4

CDR3aa: CASSEDLSYEQYF
CDR3nt: TGCGCCAGCAGTGAGGATCTTTCCTACGAGCAGTACTTC
abundance: -
d_gene: -
j_gene: TRBJ2-7
v_gene: TRBV4-3

CDR3aa: CSVDVGQRSSGYTF
CDR3nt: TGCAGCGTTGACGTAGGACAGAGGAGCTCTGGCTACACCTTC
abundance: -
d_gene: -
j_gene: TRBJ1-2
v_gene: TRBV29-1

CDR3aa: CASSLSWRTGGWGEQYF
CDR3nt: TGTGCCAGCAGCTTATCCTGGAGGACAGGGGGCTGGGGCGAGCAGTACTTC
abundance: few
d_gene: TRBD1
j_gene: TRBJ2-7
v_gene: TRBV7-2

CDR3aa: CSSSLSTGELFF
CDR3nt: TGTTCCAGCAGCTTGAGCACCGGGGAGCTGTTTTTT
abundance: -
d_gene: -
j_gene: TRBJ2-2
v_gene: TRBV7-9

CDR3aa: CASSPPGYYEQYF
CDR3nt: TGTGCCAGCAGCCCCCCAGGGTACTACGAGCAGTACTTC
abundance: few
d_gene: -
j_gene: TRBJ2-7
v_gene: TRBV7-9